This note documents a single TCR beta chain sequence. Here immunoSEQ multiplex PCR was the method, and the copy in TCRdb shows in-frame clones only, minus some. The sample yields about 58,000 clones, roughly 88% seen once. The data stem from a study of OX40 agonist ivuxolimab in advanced cancers. About the research overall: There were three patients with partial responses, one having hepatocellular carcinoma and two cutaneous melanoma.

Trimming stripped 2 bases from V and 4 bases from J, with 12 bases between. From germline, CDR1 is GTSNPN and CDR2 SVGIG (reference sequence). The length of the CDR3 is 13 residues. Material: CD4+ or CD8+ T cells sorted from blood, obtained in a trial of the OX40 agonist ivuxolimab. This chain joins TRBV30 and TRBJ2-7; D possibly corresponds to TRBD2 (5 bases). The sequence was obtained from an adult with an advanced solid tumor such as melanoma, head and neck, liver or kidney cancer. CDR3 sequence reads: CAWSPGVLYEQYF. CDR3 coding DNA: TGTGCCTGGAGTCCCGGGGTCCTATACGAGCAGTACTTC.